Presented here are 31 T cell receptor beta chains from one specimen sequenced in a study of T cells after posttransplantation cyclophosphamide. The method was immunoSEQ multiplex PCR; TCRdb's version includes in-frame clones alone and lacks a portion of them. This sample includes over 25,000 clones with no singletons; its ten biggest clones take up 2.7%. The sample comprised PBMCs. The receptor set was obtained from a woman aged 55 to 70 in good health, CMV-negative, and a related stem cell transplant donor.

This clone was recorded many times. This rearrangement joins TRBV5-1 to TRBJ2-7, with 7 bases that match TRBD1. Germline V gives CDR1 SGHRS, CDR2 YFSETQ. The V segment lost 6 bases and the J segment 6 bases; nucleotides outside the gene matches: 6. The CDR3 has 12 amino acids. DNA for the CDR3: TGCGCCAGCACCGAGGGGGCGAGCGAGCAGTACTTC. This sequence encodes CASTEGASEQYF.

At least ten counts were recorded for this clone. The chain joins TRBV6-2 or TRBV6-3 to TRBJ1-5; 8 bases align to TRBD1. With 7 bases clipped from V and 5 bases from J, the junction kept 4 bases outside the gene matches. Per germline, CDR1 MNHEY and CDR2 SVGEGT. The CDR3 covers 13 residues. The CDR3 spells CASTRQGHQPQHF. The CDR3 DNA reads as TGTGCCAGCACCAGACAGGGGCATCAGCCCCAGCATTTT.

This clone was detected ten times or more. The chain combines TRBV24-1 with TRBJ1-3, with a possible D match to TRBD1 (6 bases). The CDR3 length is 15 residues. Germline values: CDR1 KGHDR, CDR2 SFDVKD. The V gene lost 3 bases and the J gene lost 0 bases, with 8 bases spanning the gap. CDR3 bases: TGTGCCACCAGTGATACAGGGAGCTCTGGAAACACCATATATTTT. Its translation: CATSDTGSSGNTIYF.

The sample holds many counts of this clone. This chain joins TRBV28 and TRBJ1-2, with D maybe TRBD1 (5 bases). Germline V CDR1 and CDR2: MDHEN, SYDVKM. V was clipped by 8 bases and J by 3 bases, with 13 bases between them. The length of the CDR3 is 13 residues. The CDR3 DNA is TGTGCCAGCGGGTCGGGGGACTACTATGGCTACACCTTC. It is translated as CASGSGDYYGYTF.

This clone has ten or more counts. V is TRBV19 and J is TRBJ1-3; D might be TRBD1 (5 bases). Germline CDR1 reads LNHDA; CDR2 reads SQIVND (reference sequence). With 4 bases removed from V and 0 bases from J, the gap between germline ends came to 10 bases. CDR3 size: 15 residues. The CDR3 reads CASSNRDYSGNTIYF. CDR3 coding DNA: TGTGCCAGTAGTAACCGGGACTACTCTGGAAACACCATATATTTT.

This clone rates as medium-sized. The gene calls are TRBV19 and TRBJ2-1; D might be TRBD1 (6 bases). CDR1 is LNHDA and CDR2 is SQIVND in the germline V gene (reference sequence). The CDR3 is made up of 15 amino acids. V lost 1 base, J lost 5 bases, and 12 bases lay in between. CDR3 in amino acids: CASSIVGQGNNEQFF. CDR3 bases: TGTGCCAGTAGTATAGTAGGCCAGGGGAACAATGAGCAGTTCTTC.

In this sample, this clone turned up many times. The chain combines TRBV5-1 with TRBJ2-7, with a tentative D call TRBD2 (5 bases). Trimming took 0 bases from V and 5 from J, leaving 9 bases between them. Germline-derived CDR1 and CDR2 are SGHRS and YFSETQ. This CDR3 has 13 amino acids. The CDR3 here is CASSLGGLDEQYF. The CDR3 DNA sequence: TGCGCCAGCAGCTTGGGAGGGCTCGACGAGCAGTACTTC.

This sequence joins TRBV14 and TRBJ2-2, with D possibly being TRBD2 (6 bases). The CDR3 runs to 13 residues. V dropped 3 bases and J dropped 4 bases, with 6 bases sitting between them. From germline, CDR1 is SGHDN and CDR2 FVKESK. The CDR3 loop reads CASSHGGTGELFF. The CDR3 coding sequence is TGTGCCAGCAGCCACGGGGGCACCGGGGAGCTGTTTTTT.

This clone was counted at least ten times. The chain is built from TRBV6-5 and TRBJ1-5; 10 nucleotides line up with TRBD1. This CDR3 comprises 15 residues. J was trimmed by 4 bases and V by 6 bases; bases with no gene match: 6. Germline CDR1 MNHEY, CDR2 SVGAGI. CDR3 sequence: CASSSKGQGNQPQHF. CDR3 nucleotides: TGTGCCAGCAGCTCCAAGGGACAGGGGAATCAGCCCCAGCATTTT.

This clone was recorded at least ten times. V is TRBV28 and J is TRBJ2-1, with no clear D. The V gene's germline CDR1 is MDHEN and CDR2 SYDVKM. Trimming took off 2 bases at V and 7 bases at J, with 9 bases between the two ends. This CDR3 contains 13 residues. The CDR3 bases are TGTGCCAGCAGTTTAGGGTTCAGGAATGAGCAGTTCTTC. It is translated as CASSLGFRNEQFF.

Only a few counts were recorded for this clone. The chain employs TRBV30 and TRBJ1-2, with D perhaps matching TRBD1 (5 bases). There are 16 residues in the CDR3. Germline-derived CDR1 and CDR2 are GTSNPN and SVGIG (reference sequence). Between the trimmed V and J ends, which lost 5 bases and 4 bases, there was a span of 23 bases. The CDR3 here is CAWLRDYENFSYGYTF. In nucleotides, the CDR3 is TGTGCCTGGCTTAGGGACTACGAGAACTTTAGCTATGGCTACACCTTC.

The table lists this clone with many counts. The chain employs TRBV6-5 and TRBJ2-7, with 7 positions matching TRBD1. J lost 4 bases, V lost 7 bases, and 1 base had no gene match. The CDR3 contains 11 residues. CDR1 is MNHEY and CDR2 is SVGAGI in the germline V gene. The DNA for the CDR3 is TGTGCCAGCACGGACAGGTACGAGCAGTACTTC. It specifies CASTDRYEQYF.

This clone was seen repeatedly, ten times or more. The V call is TRBV28, the J call TRBJ1-5; the D is unclear. The CDR3 contains 12 residues. The germline V and J ends were trimmed by 8 bases and 5 bases, with 10 bases remaining between them. Germline V lookup: CDR1 MDHEN, CDR2 SYDVKM. Here the CDR3 DNA reads TGTGCCAGCGAGGTTATGGATCAGCCCCAGCATTTT. This translates into CASEVMDQPQHF.

This clone appeared many times. This chain uses TRBV18 with TRBJ1-1; D unclear. Trimming stripped 6 bases from V and 0 bases from J, with 11 bases between. The length of the CDR3 is 14 residues. Germline CDR1 reads KGHSH; CDR2 reads LQKENI. CDR3 DNA sequence: TGTGCCAGCTCGTTGAAGAGGGTGAACACTGAAGCTTTCTTT. Encoded protein: CASSLKRVNTEAFF.

The chain recombines TRBV7-9 with TRBJ2-2; possible D gene TRBD2, 6 bases. CDR3 length: 15 amino acids. V lost 0 bases and J 4 bases, leaving 9 bases between the germline ends. The germline CDR1 and CDR2 sequences are SEHNR and FQNEAQ (reference sequence). The CDR3, as DNA: TGTGCCAGCAGCTTAGCGGGGGGTCTCACCGGGGAGCTGTTTTTT. It yields the protein CASSLAGGLTGELFF.

The chain recombines TRBV28 with TRBJ2-3; possibly TRBD1 for D (5 bases). Trimming shortened V by 2 bases and J by 0 bases, and 24 bases separated the two germline ends. This CDR3 contains 20 residues. Germline V gene sequence: CDR1 MDHEN, CDR2 SYDVKM. The CDR3 DNA reads TGTGCCAGCAGTTTAGCAGGGTACGGTCCCTCAAGGGCTAGCACAGATACGCAGTATTTT. Translated, it gives CASSLAGYGPSRASTDTQYF.

This clone was observed at least ten times. In DNA, the CDR3 is TGTGCCAGCTCACCGAGCGAAACCTACGAGCAGTACTTC. It is translated as CASSPSETYEQYF. The chain couples TRBV18 to TRBJ2-7; D not resolved. The CDR3 loop spans 13 amino acids. Germline assignment: CDR1 KGHSH and CDR2 LQKENI. The V end lost 3 bases, the J end lost 2 bases, and 8 bases lay between the germline ends. The full variable domain, with the rest looked up from reference TRBV18 and TRBJ2-7, is NAGVMQNPRHLVRRRGQEARLRCSPMKGHSHVYWYRQLPEEGLKFMVYLQKENIIDESGMPKERFSAEFPKEGPSILRIQQVVRGDSAAYFCASSPSETYEQYFGPGTRLTVT.

This clone was seen repeatedly, ten times or more. CDR3 sequence (DNA): TGTGCCACCAGCAGAGATGGAAAGGGGGCTGAGACCCAGTACTTC. This translates into CATSRDGKGAETQYF. This rearrangement joins TRBV15 to TRBJ2-5; 7 nucleotides match TRBD1. Trimming cost V 0 bases and J 5 bases; bases outside gene matches: 6. Germline V gene data show CDR1 as LNHNV and CDR2 as YYDKDF (reference sequence). CDR3 length equals 15 residues. The entire variable domain, with the rest obtained from reference TRBV15 and TRBJ2-5, is as follows: DAMVIQNPRYQVTQFGKPVTLSCSQTLNHNVMYWYQQKSSQAPKLLFHYYDKDFNNEADTPDNFQSRRPNTSFCFLDIRSPGLGDTAMYLCATSRDGKGAETQYFGPGTRLLVL.

V is TRBV29-1 and J is TRBJ1-1; 10 nucleotides match TRBD1. The CDR3 sequence is 14 residues long. Germline V gene sequence: CDR1 SQVTM, CDR2 ANQGSEA. V trimming: 6 bases; J trimming: 2 bases; junction bases outside the gene matches: 6. Here the CDR3 reads CSVSRQGANTEAFF. In DNA form, the CDR3 reads TGCAGCGTAAGCAGACAGGGGGCAAACACTGAAGCTTTCTTT.

This clone was seen ten or more times. This sequence joins TRBV30 and TRBJ1-6, with D possibly being TRBD1 (5 bases). CDR1 is GTSNPN and CDR2 is SVGIG in the germline V gene (reference sequence). The CDR3 has 12 amino acids. The V end was cut by 5 bases, the J end by 7 bases, with 9 bases between. As DNA, the CDR3 is TGTGCCTGGGGACAATACAATTCACCCCTCCACTTT. Protein product: CAWGQYNSPLHF. Full variable domain (outside the CDR3, taken from reference TRBV30 and TRBJ1-6): SQTIHQWPATLVQPVGSPLSLECTVEGTSNPNLYWYRQAAGRGLQLLFYSVGIGQISSEVPQNLSASRPQDRQFILSSKKLLLSDSGFYLCAWGQYNSPLHFGNGTRLTVT.

This clone was observed a few times. The chain joins TRBV28 to TRBJ2-7; D ambiguous. The germline V gene has CDR1 MDHEN and CDR2 SYDVKM. V was clipped by 4 bases and J by 4 bases, with 5 bases between them. The CDR3 loop spans 11 amino acids. This CDR3 reads CASSSRYEQYF. The CDR3 nucleotides read TGTGCCAGCAGTTCCCGGTACGAGCAGTACTTC.

The table lists this clone with many counts. V and J are TRBV6-6 and TRBJ1-5; D is uncertain. Germline V lookup: CDR1 MNHNY, CDR2 SVGAGI (reference sequence). V was clipped by 5 bases and J by 9 bases, with 14 bases between them. This CDR3 comprises 13 residues. CDR3 sequence reads: CASSRASGGPQHF. The CDR3 nucleotides are TGTGCCAGCAGTCGAGCCAGCGGCGGGCCCCAGCATTTT.

This clone came up many times. The chain uses TRBV12-3 or TRBV12-4 and TRBJ1-5; D is uncertain. The CDR3 length is 15 residues. V lost 5 bases and J lost 4, with 15 bases in between. The DNA of the CDR3 is TGTGCCAGCAGTAGACACCGGCAAGCAAATCAGCCCCAGCATTTT. Translated, it gives CASSRHRQANQPQHF.

This clone was counted ten times or more. J is TRBJ1-1 and V is TRBV19; TRBD1 matches at 7 bases. Germline V lookup: CDR1 LNHDA, CDR2 SQIVND (reference sequence). With 4 bases clipped from V and 1 base from J, the junction kept 3 bases outside the gene matches. The CDR3 is 14 amino acids. The CDR3 spells CASSRDSGNTEAFF. CDR3 nucleotide sequence: TGTGCCAGTAGTAGGGACAGTGGGAACACTGAAGCTTTCTTT.

This clone was seen repeatedly, ten times or more. The J gene is TRBJ1-1, the V gene TRBV6-5; D is uncertain. The CDR3 runs 13 residues. V was shortened by 10 bases and J by 0 bases, with 12 bases between the two germline ends. Germline-derived CDR1 and CDR2 are MNHEY and SVGAGI. The CDR3 spells CATALTVNTEAFF. In nucleotides, the CDR3 is TGTGCCACAGCGTTGACGGTGAACACTGAAGCTTTCTTT.

This clone was observed a handful of times. The chain has TRBV7-9 and TRBJ2-5; 10 nucleotides line up with TRBD2. The V gene end was trimmed by 5 bases and the J gene end by 4 bases; junction bases not matched to a gene: 10. This CDR3 contains 16 residues. In germline, CDR1 is SEHNR, CDR2 FQNEAQ (reference sequence). CDR3 sequence: CASSLIGLAGGETQYF. The CDR3 DNA is TGTGCCAGCAGCCTGATAGGCTTAGCGGGGGGAGAGACCCAGTACTTC.

This clone was seen ten or more times. The chain is built from TRBV4-3 and TRBJ1-3; tentatively, D is TRBD1 (5 bases). The CDR3 covers 16 residues. Germline CDR1 reads LGHNA; CDR2 reads YSLEER. The V end was cut by 3 bases, the J end by 0 bases, with 12 bases between. For the CDR3, the DNA is TGCGCCAGCAGCCACCCTACAGGAATCTCTGGAAACACCATATATTTT. This gives the protein CASSHPTGISGNTIYF.

This clone was detected many times. This CDR3 reads CASSGFYEQYF. The CDR3 nucleotides are TGTGCCAGTTCAGGGTTTTACGAGCAGTACTTC. The chain has TRBV6-2 or TRBV6-3 and TRBJ2-7, with D possibly being TRBD1 (5 bases). The germline V and J ends were trimmed by 9 bases and 4 bases, with 10 bases remaining between them. Germline values: CDR1 MNHEY, CDR2 SVGEGT. The CDR3 consists of 11 residues.

Many counts were recorded for this clone. The chain uses TRBV10-2 and TRBJ1-3, with a weak D call TRBD1 (6 bases). The germline V gene has CDR1 WSHSY and CDR2 SAAADI. The CDR3 covers 15 residues. Between the trimmed V and J ends, which lost 0 bases and 7 bases, there was a span of 13 bases. The CDR3 region has the DNA TGCGCCAGCAGTGAGTCGAGAGGGGGAAGTAACACCATATATTTT. Protein: CASSESRGGSNTIYF.

The gene calls are TRBV9 and TRBJ2-1; D may be TRBD2 (6 bases). The CDR3 length is 15 residues. Germline CDR1 SGDLS, CDR2 YYNGEE. Trimming stripped 3 bases from V and 6 bases from J, with 16 bases between. The CDR3 here is CASSAGLGGINEQFF. The CDR3 DNA sequence: TGTGCCAGCAGCGCCGGATTGGGGGGAATCAATGAGCAGTTCTTC.

V is TRBV5-1 and J is TRBJ2-1; the match to TRBD2 covers 9 bases. Germline-derived CDR1 and CDR2 are SGHRS and YFSETQ. Trimming cost V 4 bases and J 7 bases; bases outside gene matches: 9. CDR3 length equals 15 residues. CDR3: CASSPVSAGGNEQFF. CDR3 sequence (DNA): TGCGCCAGCAGCCCGGTTTCAGCGGGGGGTAATGAGCAGTTCTTC. Full variable domain (outside the CDR3, taken from reference TRBV5-1 and TRBJ2-1): KAGVTQTPRYLIKTRGQQVTLSCSPISGHRSVSWYQQTPGQGLQFLFEYFSETQRNKGNFPGRFSGRQFSNSRSEMNVSTLELGDSALYLCASSPVSAGGNEQFFGPGTRLTVL.